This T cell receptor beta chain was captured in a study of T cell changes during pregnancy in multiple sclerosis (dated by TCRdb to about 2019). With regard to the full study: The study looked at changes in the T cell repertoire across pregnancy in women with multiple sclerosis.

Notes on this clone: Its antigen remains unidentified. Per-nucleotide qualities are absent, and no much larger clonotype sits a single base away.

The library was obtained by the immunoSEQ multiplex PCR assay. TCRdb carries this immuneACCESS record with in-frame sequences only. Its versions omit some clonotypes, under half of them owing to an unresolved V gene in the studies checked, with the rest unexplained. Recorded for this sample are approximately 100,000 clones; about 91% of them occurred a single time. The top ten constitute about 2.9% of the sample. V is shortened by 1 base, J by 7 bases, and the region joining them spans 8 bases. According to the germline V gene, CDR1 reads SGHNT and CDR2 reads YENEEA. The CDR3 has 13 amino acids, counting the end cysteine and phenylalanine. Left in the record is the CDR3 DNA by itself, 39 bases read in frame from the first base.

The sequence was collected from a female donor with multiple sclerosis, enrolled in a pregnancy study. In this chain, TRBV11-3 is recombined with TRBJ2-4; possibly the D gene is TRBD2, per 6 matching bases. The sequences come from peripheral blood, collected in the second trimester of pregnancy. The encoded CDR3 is CASSLGLGNIQYF. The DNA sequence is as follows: TGTGCCAGCAGCTTAGGACTAGGGAACATTCAGTACTTC.